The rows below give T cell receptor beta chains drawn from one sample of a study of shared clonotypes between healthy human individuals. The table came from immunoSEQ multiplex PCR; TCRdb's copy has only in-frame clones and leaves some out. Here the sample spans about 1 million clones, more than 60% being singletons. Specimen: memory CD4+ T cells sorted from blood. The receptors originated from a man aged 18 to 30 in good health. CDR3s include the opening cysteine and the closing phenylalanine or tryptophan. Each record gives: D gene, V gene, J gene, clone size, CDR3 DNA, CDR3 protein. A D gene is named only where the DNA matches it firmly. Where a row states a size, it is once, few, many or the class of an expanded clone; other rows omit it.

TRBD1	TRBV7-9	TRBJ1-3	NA	TGTGCCAGCAGCTCCTGGACAGGCTCTGGAAACACCATATATTTT	CASSSWTGSGNTIYF
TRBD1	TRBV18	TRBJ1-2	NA	TGTGCCAGCTCACCTGGACAGGCCTCTAACTATGGCTACACCTTC	CASSPGQASNYGYTF
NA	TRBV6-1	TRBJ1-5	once	TGTGCCAGCAGTGGGCAGAATAGCAATCAGCCCCAGCATTTT	CASSGQNSNQPQHF
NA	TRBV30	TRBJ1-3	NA	TGTGCCTGGAGCGACACTCGCCCTGGAAACACCATATATTTT	CAWSDTRPGNTIYF
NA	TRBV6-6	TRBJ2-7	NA	TGTGCCAGCAGAACCCCCCTCGAGCAGTACTTC	CASRTPLEQYF
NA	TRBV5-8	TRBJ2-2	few	TGTGCCAGCAGGAGTCCGAACAGGGCCGCGACCGGGGAGCTGTTTTTT	CASRSPNRAATGELFF
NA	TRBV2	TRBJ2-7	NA	TGTGCCAGCAGGGAAGACAGCTACGAGCAGTACTTC	CASREDSYEQYF
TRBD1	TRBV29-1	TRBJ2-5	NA	TGCAGCGTTCGACAGGGGAGCCAAGAGACCCAGTACTTC	CSVRQGSQETQYF
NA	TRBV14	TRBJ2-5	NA	TGTGCCAGCAGCCAACGTCAAGAGACCCAGTACTTC	CASSQRQETQYF
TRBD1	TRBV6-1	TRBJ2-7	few	TGTGCCAGCAGCCCGGGACAGACCTACGAGCAGTACTTC	CASSPGQTYEQYF
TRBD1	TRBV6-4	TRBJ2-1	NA	TGTGCCAGCAGTGCACAGGGGGATGAGCAGTTCTTC	CASSAQGDEQFF
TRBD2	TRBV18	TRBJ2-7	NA	TGTGCCAGCTCATCGGCGCGGGGGGCTTCCTACGAGCAGTACTTC	CASSSARGASYEQYF
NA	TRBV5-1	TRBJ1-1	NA	TGCGCCAGCAAACTCAGTGGGACATTGGGCACTGAAGCTTTCTTT	CASKLSGTLGTEAFF
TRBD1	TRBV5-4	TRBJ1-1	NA	TGTGCCAGCAGCAGCTCAGCCCGACAGGGTTTAACTGAAGCTTTCTTT	CASSSSARQGLTEAFF
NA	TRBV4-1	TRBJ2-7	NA	TGCGCCAGCCGAGGCTTAGCCTACGAGCAGTACTTC	CASRGLAYEQYF
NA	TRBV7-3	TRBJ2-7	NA	TGTGCCAGCAGCTTAGACCCTGGGGCCGAGCAGTACTTC	CASSLDPGAEQYF
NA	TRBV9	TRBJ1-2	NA	TGTGCCAGCAGCGACCGATCGGGGACGCACTACACCTTC	CASSDRSGTHYTF
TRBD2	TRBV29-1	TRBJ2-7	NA	TGCAGCGTGGGGACTAGCGATGCCTACGAGCAGTACTTC	CSVGTSDAYEQYF
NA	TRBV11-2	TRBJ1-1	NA	TGTGCCAGCAGCTTAGATGGATCAGGGCCTGAAGCTTTCTTT	CASSLDGSGPEAFF
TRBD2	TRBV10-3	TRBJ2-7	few	TGTGCCATCAGCCCTAAAGGAGGCGGACTAGCAGGCCACGAGCAGTACTTC	CAISPKGGGLAGHEQYF
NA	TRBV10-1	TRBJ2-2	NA	TGCGCCAGCGGTTCAGGGGAAACCGGGGAGCTGTTTTTT	CASGSGETGELFF
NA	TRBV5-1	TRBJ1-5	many	TGCGCCAGCAGCTTGGCCGGGGGTTATCAGCCCCAGCATTTT	CASSLAGGYQPQHF
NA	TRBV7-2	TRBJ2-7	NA	TGTGCCAGCAGCCGAAAGTCAGGGGACGACGAGCAGTACTTC	CASSRKSGDDEQYF
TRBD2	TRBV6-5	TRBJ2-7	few	TGTGCCAGCAGAGCGCTAGCGGCTGTCTACGAGCAGTACTTC	CASRALAAVYEQYF
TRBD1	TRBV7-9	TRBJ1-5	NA	TGTGCCAGCAGCCCAGGACAGGGGAAGGGTAGCAATCAGCCCCAGCATTTT	CASSPGQGKGSNQPQHF
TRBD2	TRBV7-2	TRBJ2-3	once	TGTGCCAGCAGCCTAGCGGGGGGGGCAGATACGCAGTATTTT	CASSLAGGADTQYF
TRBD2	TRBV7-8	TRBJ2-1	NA	TGTGCCAGCAGCGCTAGCGGGGGGTACAATGAGCAGTTCTTC	CASSASGGYNEQFF
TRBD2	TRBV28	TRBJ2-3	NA	TGTGCCAGCAGTTCCTTAGCGGGGGTAAGCACAGATACGCAGTATTTT	CASSSLAGVSTDTQYF
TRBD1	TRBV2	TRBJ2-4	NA	TGTGCCAGCAGTGAAGGACAGGGAAGGGTCAAAAACATTCAGTACTTC	CASSEGQGRVKNIQYF
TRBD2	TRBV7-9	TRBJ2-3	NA	TGTGCCAGCAGCCTCCGGGGGAGGGCCCAAACAGATACGCAGTATTTT	CASSLRGRAQTDTQYF
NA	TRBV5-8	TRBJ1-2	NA	TGTGCCAGCAGCCCAGGGGAGTTCCTGAGCAACTATGGCTACACCTTC	CASSPGEFLSNYGYTF
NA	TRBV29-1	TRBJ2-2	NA	TGCAGCGTTGCTCAATTGCTGTTTTTT	CSVAQLLFF
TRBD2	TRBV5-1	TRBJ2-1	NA	TGCGCCAGCAAGGGACTAGAGGGGGGCGAGCAGTTCTTC	CASKGLEGGEQFF
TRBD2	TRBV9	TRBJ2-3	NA	TGTGCCAGCAGCTCACGGAGGACTAGCGGGGGCACAGATACGCAGTATTTT	CASSSRRTSGGTDTQYF
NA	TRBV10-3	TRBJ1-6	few	TGTGCCATCAGTGAGTCGAGTTTGGGGATGAATTCACCCCTCCACTTT	CAISESSLGMNSPLHF
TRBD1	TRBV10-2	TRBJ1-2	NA	TGCGCCAGCAGAACCGCAGGGGGGTATGGCTACACCTTC	CASRTAGGYGYTF
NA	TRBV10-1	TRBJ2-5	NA	TGCGCCAGCAGTACCGGGGGCGGGGAGACCCAGTACTTC	CASSTGGGETQYF
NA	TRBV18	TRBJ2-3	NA	TGTGCCAGCTCACCCTTCGAAGATACGCAGTATTTT	CASSPFEDTQYF
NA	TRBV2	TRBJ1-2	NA	TGTGCCAGCAGTGAATATGGGCGGTACACCTTC	CASSEYGRYTF
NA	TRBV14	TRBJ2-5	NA	TGTGCCAGCAGCGCAACAGGGAGTGGTTCAGAGACCCAGTACTTC	CASSATGSGSETQYF
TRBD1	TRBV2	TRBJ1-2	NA	TGTGCCAGCAGAATGGACAGGAACGTAGGAGGCTACACCTTC	CASRMDRNVGGYTF
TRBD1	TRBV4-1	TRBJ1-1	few	TGCGCCAGCAGCCGGGGACAGGGAAGAATTGAAGCTTTCTTT	CASSRGQGRIEAFF
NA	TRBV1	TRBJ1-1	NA	TGCACCAGCAGCCAAGCCGACAGGGTCTTCACTGAAGCTTTCTTT	CTSSQADRVFTEAFF
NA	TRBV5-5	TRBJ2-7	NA	TGTGCCAGCAGCGCGATGGCCGGGAGCGGGTTGCAGAGATCCTACGAGCAGTACTTC	CASSAMAGSGLQRSYEQYF
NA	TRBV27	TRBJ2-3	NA	TGTGCCAGCAGTTTATGGGGGGATACGCAGTATTTT	CASSLWGDTQYF
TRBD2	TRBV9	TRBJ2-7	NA	TGTGCCAGCAGCGTAGCCCCAGCGGGAGGGTACGAGCAGTACTTC	CASSVAPAGGYEQYF
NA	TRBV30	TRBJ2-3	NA	TGTGCCTGGCTTCTAAACACAGATACGCAGTATTTT	CAWLLNTDTQYF
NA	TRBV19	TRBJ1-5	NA	TGTGCCAGTAGTAGCCCGGGACGGGGCAATCAGCCCCAGCATTTT	CASSSPGRGNQPQHF
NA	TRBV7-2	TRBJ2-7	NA	TGTGCCAGCAGCCCCATGGGAGCGCGGGTTGCGCGGGAGCAGTACTTC	CASSPMGARVAREQYF
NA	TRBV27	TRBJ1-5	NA	TGTGCCAGCAGTTTTGGTGTCTATCAGCCCCAGCATTTT	CASSFGVYQPQHF